The 13 T cell receptor beta chains reported below all come from one sample, sequenced in a study of beta chain features in type 1 diabetes. The isolated RNA, all of it, was reverse transcribed, so expressed TCRB transcripts were what got sequenced. Sequencing used immunoSEQ multiplex PCR; TCRdb keeps in-frame clones, though not all of them. The data contain over 65,000 clones, roughly 30% of them singletons. Source material: stem cell memory CD4+ T cells from blood. Receptor source: a woman aged 18-29 years in good health.

The chain links TRBV18 to TRBJ2-5, with 12 positions matching TRBD2. The CDR3 totals 16 residues. After removal of 5 bases from V and 4 bases from J, the junction contained 8 bases not matched to a gene. The V gene's germline CDR1 is KGHSH and CDR2 LQKENI. In DNA form, the CDR3 reads TGTGCCAGCTCATACCTATCGACTAGCGGGGGAGAGACCCAGTACTTC. Translating it yields CASSYLSTSGGETQYF. Full variable domain (outside the CDR3, taken from reference TRBV18 and TRBJ2-5): NAGVMQNPRHLVRRRGQEARLRCSPMKGHSHVYWYRQLPEEGLKFMVYLQKENIIDESGMPKERFSAEFPKEGPSILRIQQVVRGDSAAYFCASSYLSTSGGETQYFGPGTRLLVL.

The V and J genes are TRBV28 and TRBJ2-7; 10 bases align to TRBD1. The CDR3 sequence is 12 residues long. In germline, CDR1 is MDHEN, CDR2 SYDVKM. V shed 5 bases and J 11 bases; nucleotides not matched to a gene: 6. CDR3: CASSRSGTGEYF. DNA of the CDR3: TGTGCCAGCAGTCGCTCCGGGACAGGGGAGTACTTC.

This sequence joins TRBV30 and TRBJ1-1; D ambiguous. CDR3 length: 13 residues. The germline V and J ends were trimmed by 5 bases and 4 bases, with 14 bases remaining between them. CDR1 is GTSNPN and CDR2 is SVGIG in the germline V gene (reference sequence). The CDR3 loop reads CAWAGRRGTEAFF. The CDR3 DNA reads TGTGCCTGGGCGGGGAGGCGCGGCACTGAAGCTTTCTTT.

This CDR3 is CASSPDRGWDSPLHF. The CDR3 nucleotides read TGTGCCAGCTCACCTGACAGGGGATGGGATTCACCCCTCCACTTT. The chain uses TRBV18 and TRBJ1-6, with TRBD1 matching over 8 bases. Germline loops: CDR1 KGHSH, CDR2 LQKENI. V was pared by 3 bases and J by 8 bases, with 6 bases of the junction left unmatched. There are 15 residues in the CDR3.

The chain links TRBV10-3 to TRBJ2-1; D possibly corresponds to TRBD2 (6 bases). The CDR3 consists of 15 residues. V was clipped by 0 bases and J by 7 bases, with 13 bases between them. Germline CDR1 reads ENHRY; CDR2 reads SYGVKD. The chain's CDR3 is CAISESVGGRNEQFF. The CDR3 coding sequence is TGTGCCATCAGTGAGTCGGTGGGAGGTAGGAATGAGCAGTTCTTC.

The J gene is TRBJ1-1, the V gene TRBV6-5, with D perhaps matching TRBD1 (6 bases). The CDR3 totals 14 residues. The germline gives CDR1 MNHEY, CDR2 SVGAGI. Trimming took 2 bases from V and 4 from J, leaving 11 bases between them. CDR3 protein: CASSYRGRGTEAFF. The CDR3 DNA is TGTGCCAGCAGTTACAGGGGGAGGGGCACTGAAGCTTTCTTT.

This clone showed up many times. The chain employs TRBV7-9 and TRBJ2-7; D not resolved. V gave up 2 bases and J gave up 2 bases, with 10 bases separating them. Germline CDR1 reads SEHNR; CDR2 reads FQNEAQ (reference sequence). CDR3 size: 14 residues. CDR3 region: CASSLPAPTYEQYF. DNA for the CDR3: TGTGCCAGCAGCTTACCAGCGCCAACCTACGAGCAGTACTTC.

This clone occurred a few times. This rearrangement joins TRBV7-9 to TRBJ1-1; D is undetermined. The CDR3 spans 14 residues. V was shortened by 5 bases and J by 1 base, with 11 bases between the two germline ends. Germline CDR1 and CDR2: SEHNR and FQNEAQ (reference sequence). In nucleotides, the CDR3 is TGTGCCAGCAGCCCGAGGGAGGGGAACACTGAAGCTTTCTTT. Encoded protein: CASSPREGNTEAFF.

This clone showed up just a few times. This chain joins TRBV18 and TRBJ2-3; 7 bases map to TRBD2. J lost 5 bases, V lost 6 bases, and 8 bases had no gene match. This CDR3 has 14 residues. Germline CDR1 is KGHSH and CDR2 is LQKENI. The CDR3 loop reads CASSPPGGGDTQYF. The CDR3 DNA reads as TGTGCCAGCTCTCCCCCGGGGGGTGGAGATACGCAGTATTTT.

This chain connects TRBV2 to TRBJ1-5, with 10 positions matching TRBD1. V lost 0 bases to trimming and J lost 3 bases; unmatched junction nucleotides: 2. The CDR3 sequence is 16 residues long. CDR1 is SNHLY, CDR2 FYNNEI, per germline. The CDR3 DNA sequence: TGTGCCAGCAGTGAAGCGGGGACAGGGGTCAATCAGCCCCAGCATTTT. The encoded protein is CASSEAGTGVNQPQHF.

There are a few counts of this clone. The chain links TRBV5-1 to TRBJ1-2; 9 bases match TRBD1. With V trimmed by 5 bases and J by 2 bases, 7 bases remained unmatched. The CDR3 runs to 15 residues. The germline gives CDR1 SGHRS, CDR2 YFSETQ. The CDR3 region is CASRTGGTTNYGYTF. In nucleotides, the CDR3 is TGCGCCAGCAGAACAGGGGGCACTACCAACTATGGCTACACCTTC.

This rearrangement joins TRBV30 to TRBJ1-5; D ambiguous. The V gene's germline CDR1 is GTSNPN and CDR2 SVGIG (reference sequence). With 5 bases removed from V and 1 base from J, the gap between germline ends came to 9 bases. CDR3 length equals 13 residues. The CDR3 DNA reads as TGTGCCTGGTCTAAACAGAGCAATCAGCCCCAGCATTTT. Translating gives CAWSKQSNQPQHF.

V gene TRBV20-1 combines with J gene TRBJ1-2, with D uncertain. The CDR3 has 11 residues. V gave up 5 bases and J gave up 6 bases, with 10 bases separating them. CDR1 is DFQATT and CDR2 is SNEGSKA in the germline V gene (reference sequence). The chain's CDR3 is CSAATLDGYTF. CDR3 nucleotide sequence: TGCAGTGCTGCTACTCTAGATGGCTACACCTTC.